This record concerns one TCR beta chain sequence. No cognate antigen has been identified for it. The input lacks base qualities; no much larger clone sits a single base away. The library was generated by the immunoSEQ multiplex PCR assay. The immuneACCESS repertoire file appears here via TCRdb, limited to in-frame rearrangements. These files lack a portion of the clones; in checked studies, under half of the deficit traces to unresolved V genes, and the cause of the others is not known. The sample includes about 120,000 clones, with about 90% observed a single time. 1.5% to 2% of the sample rests with the top ten. The sample originates from a study of control samples from healthy donors and cancer patients (dated by TCRdb to about 2020). Inclusive of the bounding cysteine and phenylalanine, the CDR3 is 13 residues long. Only the CDR3 portion is preserved as DNA: 39 bases, with reading frame beginning at the first base. V and J lose 5 bases and 6 bases, and a span of 13 bases separates them. CDR1 and CDR2 were assigned from the germline V gene (reference sequence) as LNHDA and SQIVND.

This clonotype originated in a man between 18 and 35 years old in good health. The chain uses TRBV19 and TRBJ1-1, and TRBD1 may be the D gene, going by 5 matching bases. The source material was blood. At the DNA level, the sequence is TGTGCCAGTAGTTGGGGCGGGGAATCTGAAGCTTTCTTT. Translated, it reads CASSWGGESEAFF.